This TCR beta chain emerged from a study of T cell repertoires in cytomegalovirus infection. Across the study: Indicated by public TCR beta signatures were CMV infection and matching HLA type.

With regard to this clonotype: Its target is unknown. Germline is not matched at one junction end, which may reflect a read error.

Overall study findings and caveats: CMV-specific TCR beta clonotypes restricted by HLA-C dominated the ex vivo response. Cumulated frequencies of public TCR beta families served to identify carriers of CMV plus the relevant HLA.

From the reads, TCRdb called clonotypes with MiXCR, one entry per CDR3 protein. The data hold under 90,000 distinct CDR3 sequences, with approximately 43% observed a single time. The V gene's germline CDR1 is MDHEN and CDR2 SYDVKM. This CDR3 is built from 12 residues. The source is a human donor in good health (CMV status not recorded). Some clones in this sample may be carry-over from other donors' samples. The V call is TRBV28, the J call TRBJ2-7; 7 bases are shared with TRBD2. The sequenced sample was CD8+ T cells from cultured PBMCs, obtained from culture after CMV antigen stimulation. CDR3 coding DNA: TGTGCCAGCAGTATGGGGGGAGGGGTCGGGGTATTC. This translates into CASSMGGGVGVF. Drawing the rest from reference TRBV28 and TRBJ2-7, the complete variable domain is DVKVTQSSRYLVKRTGEKVFLECVQDMDHENMFWYRQDPGLGLRLIYFSYDVKMKEKGDIPEGYSVSREKKERFSLILESASTNQTSMYLCASSMGGGVGVFGPGTRLTVT.